This is a list of T cell receptor beta chains from one sample in a study of vaccination and CD4 T cells after COVID-19. Their antigens remain unidentified. Using its own MiXCR run on the PCR reads, TCRdb lists one record per CDR3 protein. The sample includes about 21,000 distinct CDR3 sequences, roughly 50% of them seen just once. Source material: CD4+ T cells from blood, cultured in vitro. Receptors originate from a human donor who had recovered from COVID-19. CDR3s include the opening cysteine and the closing phenylalanine or tryptophan. D genes are given only for firm matches. Not every row has a clone size; where given, it reads once, few, many or a size class.

J gene,V gene,D gene,clone size,CDR3 DNA,CDR3 protein
TRBJ1-2,TRBV29-1,NA,NA,TGCAGCGTTGAAGATCTAGGGAGCGGGGCCTGGGGCTACACCTTC,CSVEDLGSGAWGYTF
TRBJ1-2,TRBV12-3/TRBV12-4,NA,few,TGTGCCAGCAGTTTATGGGGGGGCTACACCTTC,CASSLWGGYTF
TRBJ2-1,TRBV20-1,TRBD2,NA,TGCAGTGCTAGAGATCAAGCGGGGGGGGATTTTGAGCAGTTCTTC,CSARDQAGGDFEQFF
TRBJ2-7,TRBV2,TRBD1,few,TGTGCCAGCAGTGGCAGGACAGGATCCTACGAGCAGTACTTC,CASSGRTGSYEQYF
TRBJ1-1,TRBV19,TRBD1,NA,TGTGCCAGTAGTATGGGACAGGGAAGCACTGAAGCTTTCTTT,CASSMGQGSTEAFF
TRBJ1-2,TRBV6-2/TRBV6-3,NA,NA,TGTGCCAGCAGTCGCCCGCACAGGTTAAACTATGGCTACACCTTC,CASSRPHRLNYGYTF
TRBJ2-5,TRBV20-1,TRBD2,once,TGCAGTGCTCCCACTGGACTAGCGGGGGGCACGTATCAAGAGACCCAGTACTTC,CSAPTGLAGGTYQETQYF
TRBJ2-6,TRBV5-1,NA,NA,TGCGCCAGCAGCTTGGATCAGGGGATCTCTGGGGCCAACGTCCTGACTTTC,CASSLDQGISGANVLTF
TRBJ2-4,TRBV20-1,TRBD1,few,TGCAGTGCCCGGGACAGAGCCAAAAACATTCAGTACTTC,CSARDRAKNIQYF
TRBJ2-1,TRBV27,NA,NA,TGTGCCAGCAGTTGGGGGGAAGGGAGTGAGCAGTTCTTC,CASSWGEGSEQFF
TRBJ1-2,TRBV19,TRBD1,few,TGTGCCAGTAGTATCGACAGGGGGAACCCCTATGGCTACACCTTC,CASSIDRGNPYGYTF
TRBJ2-4,TRBV15,TRBD2,NA,TGTGCCACCAGCAGAGATTTGGGGGGGAGAGACATTCAGTACTTC,CATSRDLGGRDIQYF
TRBJ2-3,TRBV28,NA,NA,TGTGCCAGCAGTTTATGGGGCCGCGGGAGCACAGATACGCAGTATTTT,CASSLWGRGSTDTQYF
TRBJ2-7,TRBV10-2,TRBD1,once,TGCGCCAGCAGTGACGCAGGGGGCAGGATTAACGAGCAGTACTTC,CASSDAGGRINEQYF
TRBJ2-5,TRBV21-1,NA,NA,TGTGCCAGCAGCTCCATAGCGGGGGGGCCGGAGACCCAGTACTTC,CASSSIAGGPETQYF
TRBJ2-5,TRBV12-3/TRBV12-4,NA,NA,TGTGCCAGCAGCCGTTCCGTAATTCAAGAGACCCAGTACTTC,CASSRSVIQETQYF
TRBJ1-2,TRBV28,NA,NA,TGTGCCAGCATCACGGCAGGGGACCGCACCTTC,CASITAGDRTF
TRBJ2-3,TRBV10-3,TRBD2,once,TGTGCCATCAGTAGCGGGGTGGGGCCAGATACGCAGTATTTT,CAISSGVGPDTQYF
TRBJ1-1,TRBV20-1,TRBD1,NA,TGCAGTGCTATCAGGGGGCGCGTCACTGAAGCTTTCTTT,CSAIRGRVTEAFF
TRBJ1-5,TRBV20-1,NA,few,TGCAGTGCTAACCCTAGAACCCAGGCGATGAATCAGCCCCAGCATTTT,CSANPRTQAMNQPQHF
TRBJ2-2,TRBV27,NA,NA,TGTGCCAGCAGTCTAAGACAGGCGGGCACCGGGGAGCTGTTTTTT,CASSLRQAGTGELFF
TRBJ1-4,TRBV24-1,TRBD1,few,TGTGCCACCAGTGATCCGGCCGACAGGGACCGAAAACTGTTTTTT,CATSDPADRDRKLFF
TRBJ2-3,TRBV7-9,NA,NA,TGTGCCAGCAGCTTAGTCTCAGATACGCAGTATTTT,CASSLVSDTQYF
TRBJ1-5,TRBV20-1,TRBD1,NA,TGCAGTGCTAGAGATAACAGGGGAGGCAATCAGCCCCAGCATTTT,CSARDNRGGNQPQHF
TRBJ2-3,TRBV6-1,TRBD1,few,TGTGCCAGCAGTGAAAGCAGGGGCGGGACAGGGGGTAGAGATACGCAGTATTTT,CASSESRGGTGGRDTQYF
TRBJ2-4,TRBV5-4,TRBD2,NA,TGTGCCAGCAGCTCAGGGACTAGCGGGGGGGTAGGCAAAAACATTCAGTACTTC,CASSSGTSGGVGKNIQYF
TRBJ1-5,TRBV2,TRBD1,once,TGTGCCAGCAGTGGGACAGGGCAGGGACAGCCCCAGCATTTT,CASSGTGQGQPQHF
TRBJ1-4,TRBV27,NA,NA,TGTGCCAGTACTTCTCGAGGTGGGACGGATGAAAAACTGTTTTTT,CASTSRGGTDEKLFF
TRBJ2-1,TRBV27,TRBD1,few,TGTGCCAGCAGTCGGGGGACAGGTGGTTACAATGAGCAGTTCTTC,CASSRGTGGYNEQFF
TRBJ2-7,TRBV7-3,TRBD2,few,TGTGCCAGCAGCTTAAGGGGGGGGACTAGCGCCCACGAGCAGTACTTC,CASSLRGGTSAHEQYF
TRBJ1-1,TRBV19,NA,few,TGTGCCAGCAAGCCGGGGTGGGCCAGGGAGTCCACTGAAGCTTTCTTT,CASKPGWARESTEAFF
TRBJ2-4,TRBV6-2/TRBV6-3,TRBD2,NA,TGTGCCAGCAGTTACCCGGGACTAGCGGGGTACGACATTCAGTACTTC,CASSYPGLAGYDIQYF
TRBJ2-7,TRBV20-1,NA,NA,TGCAGTGCTGCCCAGGCCGACTACGAGCAGTACTTC,CSAAQADYEQYF
TRBJ1-5,TRBV7-2,NA,NA,TGTGCCAGCAGCTTAGGGGCGGGCAATCAGCCCCAGCATTTT,CASSLGAGNQPQHF
TRBJ2-3,TRBV6-1,NA,NA,TGTGCCAGCCGTCCCCAAATATACGGCACAGATACGCAGTATTTT,CASRPQIYGTDTQYF
TRBJ1-2,TRBV20-1,TRBD1,NA,TGCAGTGCTTACAGGGGGCGAGAAAATGGCTACACCTTC,CSAYRGRENGYTF
TRBJ2-6,TRBV27,NA,NA,TGTGCCAGCAGGCTCTCTGGGGCCAACGTCCTGACTTTC,CASRLSGANVLTF
TRBJ2-7,TRBV19,TRBD2,NA,TGTGCCAGTAGAGCCCTAGCGGGCGAGCAGTACTTC,CASRALAGEQYF
TRBJ2-3,TRBV4-1,NA,NA,TGCGCCAGCAGCCAAGTGCTTAGGGGAATAAGCACAGATACGCAGTATTTT,CASSQVLRGISTDTQYF
TRBJ2-3,TRBV15,TRBD2,few,TGTGCCACCGGGACTAGCGGGGGAACAGATACGCAGTATTTT,CATGTSGGTDTQYF
TRBJ2-3,TRBV7-8,NA,NA,TGTGCCAGCAGCCCGCGGGGGCGGGAGATAACAGATACGCAGTATTTT,CASSPRGREITDTQYF
TRBJ2-3,TRBV7-9,TRBD2,NA,TGTGCCAGCAGCTACCCTAGCGGAGGAGGGGCAGATACGCAGTATTTT,CASSYPSGGGADTQYF
TRBJ1-6,TRBV7-2,TRBD1,NA,TGTGCCAGCAGCCCGCGGACAGGCTGGGACGATTCACCCCTCCACTTT,CASSPRTGWDDSPLHF
TRBJ2-1,TRBV25-1,NA,NA,TGTGCCAGCAGTGAATCAACTGCCCCCATGGGGAATGAGCAGTTCTTC,CASSESTAPMGNEQFF
TRBJ2-1,TRBV5-1,TRBD1,NA,TGCGCCAGCAGCCTACTACCGGGACAGCCGAACAATGAGCAGTTCTTC,CASSLLPGQPNNEQFF
TRBJ2-3,TRBV21-1,NA,NA,TGTGCCAGCAGCAAAGCAGGTAGCAGATGCACAGATACGCAGTATTTT,CASSKAGSRCTDTQYF
TRBJ1-2,TRBV4-1,NA,once,TGCGCCAGCAGCGCAAGAGCCCTTGGGGGTGGCTACACCTTC,CASSARALGGGYTF
TRBJ2-7,TRBV6-1,NA,few,TGTGCCAGCAGCAGACTAGAACCTTACGAGCAGTACTTC,CASSRLEPYEQYF
TRBJ2-3,TRBV28,TRBD2,NA,TGTGCCAGCAGTCTCACTAGCGGGCGAAGTACAGATACGCAGTATTTT,CASSLTSGRSTDTQYF
TRBJ1-1,TRBV20-1,NA,NA,TGCAGTGCTACCGTTGTTGACGAGGCTTTCTTT,CSATVVDEAFF
TRBJ2-3,TRBV20-1,TRBD2,once,TGCAGTGCTAGCGCTAGCGGGGTAGCAGATACGCAGTATTTT,CSASASGVADTQYF
TRBJ2-7,TRBV20-1,NA,NA,TGCAGTGCTAGAGGCTTAAGGGGCGCCTACGAGCAGTACTTC,CSARGLRGAYEQYF
TRBJ1-1,TRBV14,NA,NA,TGTGCCAGCAGCCAAGTGAGGGGTGGGCCAGGGATCCGCCGGCCGAACACTGAAGCTTTCTTT,CASSQVRGGPGIRRPNTEAFF
TRBJ1-2,TRBV6-5,NA,few,TGTGCCAGCAGTTACACCGAACAGGTCCAGATCTATGGCTACACCTTC,CASSYTEQVQIYGYTF
TRBJ2-1,TRBV5-1,TRBD2,few,TGCGCCAGCAGCTTGGGAGTTAGCGGGTACAATGAGCAGTTCTTC,CASSLGVSGYNEQFF
TRBJ1-1,TRBV7-9,NA,NA,TGTGCCAGCAGCTTAGACAGACTAGGGGGCACTGAAGCTTTCTTT,CASSLDRLGGTEAFF
TRBJ1-2,TRBV7-2,NA,NA,TGTGCCAGCAGCTTGGAGGCAGGGAACTATGGCTACACCTTC,CASSLEAGNYGYTF
TRBJ1-1,TRBV5-1,NA,NA,TGCGCCAGCAGCTCCCGGGAGAACACTGAAGCTTTCTTT,CASSSRENTEAFF
TRBJ1-2,TRBV19,NA,NA,TGTGCCAGTAGTATGCGTAGAGCTAACTATGGCTACACCTTC,CASSMRRANYGYTF